Listed below are T cell receptor beta chains from one sample, sequenced in a study of regulatory and conventional T cells in RAG deficiency. This table comes from immunoSEQ multiplex PCR, and its TCRdb copy is limited to in-frame clones, with some not included. The sample holds more than 20,000 clones, approximately 93% seen once. These data were also reused for a study on regulatory T cells.

The material sequenced was CD4+ T cells sorted from blood. Receptors were obtained from a human donor in good health. Each CDR3 is given without its conserved first and last residue. The order of the fields is V gene, CDR3 protein.

>TRBV6-5
ASSYSSVLTDTQY
>TRBV30
AWSQGQVPYEQY
>TRBV29-1
SVKDRPNTGELF
>TRBV27
ASSFGLGTDTQY
>TRBV6-5
ASSRGLAGVNEQF
>TRBV2
ASSLQGRVAGELF
>TRBV10-3
AISTPGTSGQFEQF
>TRBV10-3
AIQTAGNTIY
>TRBV4-1
ASRPGRGKGAQETQY
>TRBV2
ASNTGTSVKNIQY
>TRBV7-2
ASSLHMNTEAF
>TRBV5-4
ASSFGSAGVYNEQF
>TRBV28
ASSSFGEQF
>TRBV28
ASSMAGVGYT
>TRBV10-3
AISEEGAYGYT
>TRBV7-2
ASSFAGGGYEQY
>TRBV2
ASSPENSGANVLT
>TRBV5-6
ASSFGQGSLGNQPQH
>TRBV19
ASRSLRGGFTGELF
>TRBV29-1
SVDTAGANVLT
>TRBV9
ASSASSGVGTEAF
>TRBV5-1
ASSLGTIAQETQY
>TRBV6-1
ASSDSYSNQPQH
>TRBV29-1
SVDSGTNYGYT